These 23 T cell receptor beta chains were sequenced from one sample in a study of beta chain features in type 1 diabetes. Study conclusions and caveats: Type 1 diabetes patients had TCRB CDR3s that were shorter (moderately but significantly so) in all four CD4+ subsets.

Their antigens remain unidentified. The whole isolated RNA underwent reverse transcription, so sequencing captured expressed TCRB transcripts. Measured with immunoSEQ multiplex PCR; TCRdb has only the in-frame clones, and not every one. The profile shows around 160,000 clones, about 8.1% of them singletons. Sequenced input: central memory CD4+ T cells from blood. All receptors derive from a young woman with type 1 diabetes.

This clone came up a few times. The CDR3 here is CASSETAENTGELFF. DNA for the CDR3: TGTGCCAGCAGCGAGACAGCCGAGAACACCGGGGAGCTGTTTTTT. The rearrangement uses TRBV7-9 and TRBJ2-2, with D tentatively TRBD1 (5 bases). CDR3 length: 15 residues. The V gene's germline CDR1 is SEHNR and CDR2 FQNEAQ (reference sequence). V was cut by 5 bases and J by 1 base, with 11 bases left in between.

The chain couples TRBV6-5 to TRBJ1-2; D ambiguous. From germline, CDR1 is MNHEY and CDR2 SVGAGI. This CDR3 spans 13 amino acids. V was cut by 2 bases and J by 1 base, with 5 bases left in between. CDR3 sequence reads: CASSYGLNYGYTF. The DNA of the CDR3 is TGTGCCAGCAGTTACGGGCTTAACTATGGCTACACCTTC.

The chain is built from TRBV5-1 and TRBJ1-2; D possibly corresponds to TRBD1 (5 bases). CDR1 is SGHRS, CDR2 YFSETQ, per germline. Deletions cut 4 bases from V and 2 bases from J, with 18 bases between. The CDR3 consists of 16 residues. CDR3 sequence reads: CASSKGGGGYNYGYTF. CDR3 coding DNA: TGCGCCAGCAGCAAAGGTGGCGGGGGTTACAACTATGGCTACACCTTC.

In its sample, this clone was seen many times. The chain recombines TRBV19 with TRBJ1-2, with D unclear. The CDR3 contains 13 residues. V was cut by 2 bases and J by 6 bases, with 10 bases left in between. The germline V gene has CDR1 LNHDA and CDR2 SQIVND (reference sequence). CDR3 amino acids: CASSISGINGYTF. For the CDR3, the DNA is TGTGCCAGTAGTATATCCGGGATTAATGGCTACACCTTC.

The chain has TRBV25-1 and TRBJ2-6, with D perhaps matching TRBD2 (5 bases). CDR1 and CDR2 from the germline V gene are MGHDK and SYGVNS. The CDR3 has 14 residues. V lost 8 bases to trimming and J lost 2 bases, with 10 bases between them. This CDR3 is CASPPGAGANVLTF. The CDR3 nucleotides are TGTGCCAGCCCCCCCGGGGCTGGGGCCAACGTCCTGACTTTC.

The sample holds a few counts of this clone. V and J are TRBV18 and TRBJ1-2; D perhaps matches TRBD1 (5 bases). From germline, CDR1 is KGHSH and CDR2 LQKENI. V gave up 3 bases and J gave up 2 bases, with 7 bases separating them. The CDR3 has 13 amino acids. The CDR3 is CASSPDKNYGYTF. The CDR3 DNA follows: TGTGCCAGCTCACCGGACAAGAACTATGGCTACACCTTC.

This clone was seen more than once but under ten times. The gene calls are TRBV7-9 and TRBJ2-4, with TRBD2 identical over 9 bases. Per germline, CDR1 SEHNR and CDR2 FQNEAQ (reference sequence). Germline trimming cut 5 bases from V and 0 bases from J; bases unmatched to any gene: 8. The CDR3 has 17 amino acids. The CDR3 coding sequence is TGTGCCAGCAGCGCAACGACTAGCGGATTAGCCAAAAACATTCAGTACTTC. It translates to CASSATTSGLAKNIQYF.

In this sample, this clone turned up a few times. In DNA, the CDR3 is TGTGCCAGTAATCCGCAGTGGGGCCGAAACGTTCAGGGATCACCCCTCCACTTT. Amino acid sequence: CASNPQWGRNVQGSPLHF. This chain uses TRBV19 with TRBJ1-6; D is perhaps TRBD1 (5 bases). Trimming shortened V by 7 bases and J by 10 bases, and 29 bases separated the two germline ends. The CDR3 totals 18 residues. Germline assignment: CDR1 LNHDA and CDR2 SQIVND (reference sequence).

The chain links TRBV19 to TRBJ1-1, with 7 bases aligning to TRBD1. V lost 8 bases to trimming and J lost 1 base; unmatched junction nucleotides: 4. This CDR3 comprises 13 residues. CDR1 and CDR2 from the germline V gene are LNHDA and SQIVND (reference sequence). In DNA, the CDR3 is TGTGCCAGTGGGGACAGACCGAACACTGAAGCTTTCTTT. Its protein is CASGDRPNTEAFF.

This clone was seen a few times. At one end the junction does not follow the germline gene, possibly because of a read error. The chain is built from TRBV28 and TRBJ1-5, with unresolved D. Germline loops: CDR1 MDHEN, CDR2 SYDVKM. The CDR3 is 14 amino acids. The CDR3 DNA sequence: TGTGCCAGCAGTTTCGGCGGCCCCAATAAGCCCCAGCATTTT. Encoded protein: CASSFGGPNKPQHF.

In this sample, this clone turned up a few times. This sequence joins TRBV11-3 and TRBJ2-5; TRBD1 agrees at 9 bases. CDR3 length equals 16 residues. After removal of 5 bases from V and 5 bases from J, the junction contained 12 bases not matched to a gene. CDR1 is SGHNT and CDR2 is YENEEA in the germline V gene. CDR3 nucleotide sequence: TGTGCCAGCAGCCCGAAACAGGGGGCGTTAGGGGAGACCCAGTACTTC. Translation gives CASSPKQGALGETQYF.

This clone was picked up a small number of times. The chain joins TRBV19 to TRBJ2-1; 9 bases agree with TRBD2. CDR1 and CDR2 from the germline V gene are LNHDA and SQIVND (reference sequence). The CDR3 spans 17 residues. After removal of 5 bases from V and 8 bases from J, the junction contained 16 bases not matched to a gene. CDR3 in DNA: TGTGCCAGTAGTTTCCTCCCGGGAGCGGGAGGCCGTGATGAGCAGTTCTTC. This codes for CASSFLPGAGGRDEQFF.

This clone was observed a few times. This chain links TRBV10-3 with TRBJ2-5; possibly TRBD1 for D (6 bases). Trimming cost V 10 bases and J 4 bases, with 19 bases left between them. The CDR3 contains 14 residues. CDR1 is ENHRY, CDR2 SYGVKD, per germline. Here the CDR3 DNA reads TGTGCCACCAAAACAGGGCTCCGAGGAGAGACCCAGTACTTC. It translates to CATKTGLRGETQYF.

This chain uses TRBV5-6 with TRBJ2-7; tentatively, D is TRBD2 (5 bases). Per the germline V gene, CDR1 is SGHDT and CDR2 is YYEEEE. The CDR3 extends over 13 amino acids. V was cut by 4 bases and J by 6 bases, with 14 bases left in between. This chain's CDR3 is CASSADSRGEQYF. DNA of the CDR3: TGTGCCAGCAGCGCGGACTCTCGAGGCGAGCAGTACTTC.

The chain uses TRBV28 and TRBJ2-7; D gene uncertain. The ends were cut back, 5 bases at V and 2 bases at J, with 10 bases in the middle. Germline values: CDR1 MDHEN, CDR2 SYDVKM. The CDR3 covers 13 residues. The CDR3 DNA follows: TGTGCCAGCAGTCCAACGTCAGCCTACGAGCAGTACTTC. This codes for CASSPTSAYEQYF.

The chain carries TRBV19 and TRBJ2-1, with 12 nucleotides matching TRBD2. The germline V gene has CDR1 LNHDA and CDR2 SQIVND (reference sequence). The V segment lost 7 bases and the J segment 9 bases; nucleotides outside the gene matches: 16. The CDR3 loop spans 17 amino acids. The CDR3 spells CASTQTKTSGSLGEQFF. DNA of the CDR3: TGTGCCAGTACCCAAACTAAGACTAGCGGGAGTTTGGGTGAGCAGTTCTTC.

The CDR3 sequence: CASSQGQGANEQYF. The CDR3 bases are TGCGCCAGCAGCCAGGGACAGGGCGCCAACGAGCAGTACTTC. V and J are TRBV5-1 and TRBJ2-7; 9 bases agree with TRBD1. CDR1 is SGHRS and CDR2 is YFSETQ in the germline V gene. Trimming at V came to 4 bases and at J to 5 bases, leaving 7 bases not matched to a gene. The CDR3 is 14 residues long. The full variable domain, completed using reference TRBV5-1 and TRBJ2-7, is KAGVTQTPRYLIKTRGQQVTLSCSPISGHRSVSWYQQTPGQGLQFLFEYFSETQRNKGNFPGRFSGRQFSNSRSEMNVSTLELGDSALYLCASSQGQGANEQYFGPGTRLTVT.

This clone turned up a few times. This chain links TRBV5-1 with TRBJ1-1, with 8 bases that match TRBD1. Germline V CDR1 and CDR2: SGHRS, YFSETQ. Germline trimming cut 4 bases from V and 1 base from J; bases unmatched to any gene: 9. CDR3 size: 16 residues. Written as DNA, the CDR3 is TGCGCCAGCAGCATTCAGGGGGCTCATCAGAACACTGAAGCTTTCTTT. This gives the protein CASSIQGAHQNTEAFF.

This clone has more than one count but fewer than ten. This rearrangement joins TRBV5-4 to TRBJ1-2; D unresolved. Germline values: CDR1 SGHNT, CDR2 YYREEE (reference sequence). Trimming cost V 0 bases and J 8 bases, with 11 bases left between them. The CDR3 length is 13 residues. Here the CDR3 reads CASSLDAGSGYTF. The CDR3 DNA follows: TGTGCCAGCAGCTTGGACGCGGGCTCGGGCTACACCTTC.

Remarks on this clone: Other DNA variants within this sample encode the same CDR3. The CDR3, as DNA: TGTGCCAGCAGCTTAACGGGGACCCAGTACTTC. Translation: CASSLTGTQYF. The chain recombines TRBV7-2 with TRBJ2-5; D not resolved. CDR3 length: 11 amino acids. Germline values: CDR1 SGHTA, CDR2 FQGNSA. V lost 2 bases, J lost 7 bases, and 5 bases lay in between.

V is TRBV11-3 and J is TRBJ2-3, with a possible D match to TRBD2 (6 bases). The V and J ends lost 5 bases and 4 bases respectively, with 16 bases between them. This CDR3 has 15 residues. Germline CDR1 and CDR2: SGHNT and YENEEA. The DNA of the CDR3 is TGTGCCAGCAGCCTGGGGGACTTCCTCGCAGATACGCAGTATTTT. The encoded protein is CASSLGDFLADTQYF.

This clone has only a few counts. The chain combines TRBV6-6 with TRBJ2-7; 10 bases agree with TRBD1. The CDR3 runs 15 residues. Trimming removed 7 bases from V and 3 bases from J; junction bases left unmatched: 9. Germline CDR1 MNHNY, CDR2 SVGAGI (reference sequence). The CDR3 DNA follows: TGTGCCAGCAAAAAGGCGGGACAGGGGAACTACGAGCAGTACTTC. It yields the protein CASKKAGQGNYEQYF.

The chain has TRBV7-9 and TRBJ1-2; possible D gene TRBD1, 5 bases. The CDR3 is 15 residues long. With 3 bases removed from V and 1 base from J, the gap between germline ends came to 12 bases. Germline CDR1 is SEHNR and CDR2 is FQNEAQ (reference sequence). DNA of the CDR3: TGTGCCAGCAGCTTTGGGACTCCAAATAACTATGGCTACACCTTC. Its translation is CASSFGTPNNYGYTF.